These 23 T cell receptor beta chains were sequenced from one sample in a study of blood T cell repertoires in COVID-19. Profiling relied on immunoSEQ multiplex PCR, and the TCRdb table lists in-frame clones only, not all of them. This table holds some 530,000 clones, approximately 86% found once. The sequenced material came from PBMCs or T cells enriched from blood (not recorded which). The receptors derive from a woman aged 55-69 years who had recovered from COVID-19.

The V call is TRBV28, the J call TRBJ1-5, with a possible D match to TRBD1 (5 bases). Germline loops: CDR1 MDHEN, CDR2 SYDVKM. The CDR3 is 17 amino acids. V was cut by 6 bases and J by 7 bases, with 25 bases left in between. CDR3 nucleotide sequence: TGTGCCAGCAGCCAAGGAGGGACGGGGGGATCAGGCCAGCCCCAGCATTTT. Translation: CASSQGGTGGSGQPQHF.

The chain has TRBV9 and TRBJ1-5; D may be TRBD1 (5 bases). Germline V lookup: CDR1 SGDLS, CDR2 YYNGEE. Between the trimmed V and J ends, which lost 4 bases and 6 bases, there was a span of 17 bases. The CDR3 consists of 15 residues. The CDR3 DNA sequence: TGTGCCAGCAGCCCGGGGGGGACCGAATCTCAGCCCCAGCATTTT. It encodes CASSPGGTESQPQHF. Together with reference TRBV9 and TRBJ1-5, the CDR3 gives the full variable domain: DSGVTQTPKHLITATGQRVTLRCSPRSGDLSVYWYQQSLDQGLQFLIQYYNGEERAKGNILERFSAQQFPDLHSELNLSSLELGDSALYFCASSPGGTESQPQHFGDGTRLSIL.

The DNA of the CDR3 is TGTGCCAGCAGCCAAGGACAGGAAGGGCCACCCCTCCACTTT. It encodes CASSQGQEGPPLHF. The genes are TRBV3-1 (or the pseudogene TRBV3-2) and TRBJ1-6; D might be TRBD1 (6 bases). CDR3 length: 14 amino acids. Trimming pared 1 base from V and 11 bases from J, leaving 12 bases between. Looked up from germline, CDR1 is LGHDT and CDR2 is YNNKEL (reference sequence).

The genes are TRBV7-9 and TRBJ1-1, with a possible D match to TRBD1 (5 bases). Between the trimmed V and J ends, which lost 5 bases and 4 bases, there was a span of 14 bases. From germline, CDR1 is SEHNR and CDR2 FQNEAQ (reference sequence). The CDR3 loop spans 14 amino acids. CDR3 nucleotide sequence: TGTGCCAGCAGCCCCCAACACGGGGGCACTGAAGCTTTCTTT. The encoded protein is CASSPQHGGTEAFF. The full variable domain, rest sourced from reference TRBV7-9 and TRBJ1-1, is DTGVSQNPRHKITKRGQNVTFRCDPISEHNRLYWYRQTLGQGPEFLTYFQNEAQLEKSRLLSDRFSAERPKGSFSTLEIQRTEQGDSAMYLCASSPQHGGTEAFFGQGTRLTVV.

The chain is built from TRBV11-3 and TRBJ1-2, with D perhaps matching TRBD1 (6 bases). The CDR3 is 13 residues long. V shed 3 bases and J shed 8 bases, with 13 bases lying between them. Per the germline V gene, CDR1 is SGHNT and CDR2 is YENEEA. In DNA form, the CDR3 reads TGTGCCAGCAGCTTTGGACAGCTCGGGGGCTACACCTTC. Amino acid sequence: CASSFGQLGGYTF.

In this sample, this clone turned up a few times. This sequence joins TRBV10-2 and TRBJ1-1, with 10 bases fitting TRBD1. The CDR3 is made up of 14 amino acids. Trimming at V came to 2 bases and at J to 5 bases, leaving 2 bases not matched to a gene. In germline, CDR1 is WSHSY, CDR2 SAAADI. The CDR3 nucleotides read TGCGCCAGCAGTGAGGGACAGGGGGTGACTGAAGCTTTCTTT. The encoded protein is CASSEGQGVTEAFF.

The V and J genes are TRBV5-1 and TRBJ1-1, with 7 bases lining up with TRBD1. V lost 2 bases and J lost 7; bases outside the gene matches: 5. Germline lookup yields CDR1 SGHRS and CDR2 YFSETQ. The CDR3 length is 13 residues. The CDR3 protein is CASSLEWTGEAFF. CDR3 sequence (DNA): TGCGCCAGCAGCTTAGAATGGACAGGTGAAGCTTTCTTT.

The genes are TRBV23-1 and TRBJ2-7; 7 bases are a match to TRBD1. TRBV23-1 is an ORF, and what it does is uncertain. V was pared by 6 bases and J by 7 bases, with 15 bases of the junction left unmatched. The CDR3 loop spans 15 amino acids. The CDR3 loop reads CASSHPGQPTGEQYV. The DNA for the CDR3 is TGCGCCAGCAGCCACCCGGGACAGCCTACGGGAGAGCAGTACGTC.

The chain employs TRBV12-5 and TRBJ1-2, with D perhaps TRBD1 (5 bases). This CDR3 has 13 residues. Trimming cost V 1 base and J 3 bases, with 6 bases left between them. Germline V CDR1 and CDR2: LGHNT, FRNRAP. The CDR3 coding sequence is TGTGCTAGTGGTTTGGGGGGGGACTATGGCTACACCTTC. Residues: CASGLGGDYGYTF. Full variable domain (outside the CDR3, taken from reference TRBV12-5 and TRBJ1-2): DARVTQTPRHKVTEMGQEVTMRCQPILGHNTVFWYRQTMMQGLELLAYFRNRAPLDDSGMPKDRFSAEMPDATLATLKIQPSEPRDSAVYFCASGLGGDYGYTFGSGTRLTVV.

The V call is TRBV24-1, the J call TRBJ2-1; 8 nucleotides match TRBD1. J lost 5 bases, V lost 7 bases, and 9 bases had no gene match. Per germline, CDR1 KGHDR and CDR2 SFDVKD. The CDR3 loop spans 15 amino acids. The CDR3 loop reads CATSITGGGNNEQFF. The CDR3 DNA reads as TGTGCCACCAGCATAACAGGGGGTGGAAACAATGAGCAGTTCTTC.

This CDR3 is CASSLGGGSYEQYF. The CDR3 nucleotides read TGTGCCAGCAGCTTGGGCGGGGGCTCCTACGAGCAGTACTTC. The chain couples TRBV5-6 to TRBJ2-7, with 7 bases matching TRBD2. The V gene end was trimmed by 0 bases and the J gene end by 0 bases; junction bases not matched to a gene: 0. The CDR3 covers 14 residues. CDR1 is SGHDT, CDR2 YYEEEE, per germline.

This chain links TRBV2 with TRBJ1-2; 8 positions agree with TRBD1. The junction had 8 bases not matched to a gene; V was cut back by 4 bases and J by 4 bases. The CDR3 has 15 residues. Germline V CDR1 and CDR2: SNHLY, FYNNEI. CDR3 coding DNA: TGTGCCAGCAGTGCGGACAGGGCCTACGGCTATGGCTACACCTTC. This gives the protein CASSADRAYGYGYTF.

In nucleotides, the CDR3 is TGTGCCAGCAGCTTACAGGGAACCTACGAGCAGTACTTC. Its translation is CASSLQGTYEQYF. The chain recombines TRBV7-9 with TRBJ2-7; the D gene is possibly TRBD1 (5 bases). Germline V CDR1 and CDR2: SEHNR, FQNEAQ (reference sequence). The V and J ends lost 2 bases and 2 bases respectively, with 7 bases between them. The CDR3 contains 13 residues.

In regard to this clone: In the same sample, other DNA sequences code for this CDR3. This chain joins TRBV18 and TRBJ2-2; 7 bases are a match to TRBD1. V trimming: 3 bases; J trimming: 5 bases; junction bases outside the gene matches: 3. Germline assignment: CDR1 KGHSH and CDR2 LQKENI. The CDR3 length is 14 residues. In nucleotides, the CDR3 is TGTGCCAGCTCACCGCTACAGGGGACCGGGGAGCTGTTTTTT. Translation gives CASSPLQGTGELFF.

The chain is built from TRBV3-1 (or the pseudogene TRBV3-2) and TRBJ1-5; unclear D gene. The CDR3 sequence is 15 residues long. V gave up 1 base and J gave up 3 bases, with 10 bases separating them. Germline V gene data show CDR1 as LGHDT and CDR2 as YNNKEL (reference sequence). The CDR3 nucleotides are TGTGCCAGCAGCCAAGGCAGCAGCGTCAATCAGCCCCAGCATTTT. Protein product: CASSQGSSVNQPQHF.

The V and J genes are TRBV12-3 or TRBV12-4 and TRBJ1-5; tentative D call: TRBD1 (5 bases). V dropped 3 bases and J dropped 5 bases, with 8 bases sitting between them. This CDR3 contains 13 residues. CDR3 in amino acids: CASSFRADQPQHF. CDR3 sequence (DNA): TGTGCCAGCAGTTTCAGGGCTGATCAGCCCCAGCATTTT.

V and J are TRBV2 and TRBJ2-2, with D possibly being TRBD2 (6 bases). Trimming took 8 bases from V and 2 from J, leaving 12 bases between them. CDR1 SNHLY and CDR2 FYNNEI come from the germline V gene. There are 14 residues in the CDR3. The CDR3 DNA sequence: TGTGCCAGCTGGAGGGACCTTAACACCGGGGAGCTGTTTTTT. This gives the protein CASWRDLNTGELFF.

This rearrangement joins TRBV9 to TRBJ2-7, with 9 nucleotides matching TRBD2. This CDR3 comprises 15 residues. V shed 5 bases, J shed 5 bases, and the junction held 11 bases outside the gene matches. CDR1 is SGDLS, CDR2 YYNGEE, per germline. In DNA, the CDR3 is TGTGCCAGCAGTCCCCCAATAGCGGGGGCCCACGAGCAGTACTTC. Amino acids: CASSPPIAGAHEQYF.

This chain links TRBV9 with TRBJ1-4; 9 positions match TRBD1. CDR3 length: 14 amino acids. The J segment lost 8 bases and the V segment lost 4 bases, leaving 6 bases of the junction unmatched. Germline V CDR1 and CDR2: SGDLS, YYNGEE. This chain's CDR3 is CASSKGQGREKLFF. The CDR3 bases are TGTGCCAGCAGCAAGGGACAGGGACGGGAAAAACTGTTTTTT.

The chain recombines TRBV9 with TRBJ1-2; 9 bases align to TRBD1. Germline trimming cut 7 bases from V and 6 bases from J; bases unmatched to any gene: 10. CDR1 is SGDLS, CDR2 YYNGEE, per germline. The CDR3 is 14 amino acids. The CDR3 DNA reads TGTGCCAGCCAAGGACAGGGGCTAACAAATGGCTACACCTTC. It encodes CASQGQGLTNGYTF.

V usage is TRBV6-5 and J usage is TRBJ1-1; D may be TRBD1 (5 bases). The V gene lost 8 bases and the J gene lost 3 bases, with 16 bases spanning the gap. This CDR3 region has 14 residues. Germline values: CDR1 MNHEY, CDR2 SVGAGI. CDR3 coding DNA: TGTGCCAGCTATACCCCTAGGGGATACACTGAAGCTTTCTTT. Protein: CASYTPRGYTEAFF.

The V call is TRBV27, the J call TRBJ2-5, with D perhaps matching TRBD2 (6 bases). There are 13 residues in the CDR3. The ends were cut back, 7 bases at V and 5 bases at J, with 14 bases in the middle. Germline V gene data show CDR1 as MNHEY and CDR2 as SMNVEV (reference sequence). CDR3 nucleotide sequence: TGTGCCAGCATGAGACTAGGGGTGGAGACCCAGTACTTC. It codes for CASMRLGVETQYF.

This chain connects TRBV7-2 to TRBJ2-1, with 9 bases identical to TRBD1. Losses at the gene ends were 1 base for V and 8 bases for J; bases not matched to a gene: 0. The germline gives CDR1 SGHTA, CDR2 FQGNSA. The CDR3 length is 13 residues. The CDR3 loop reads CASSLGTGDEQFF. CDR3 sequence (DNA): TGTGCCAGCAGCTTAGGGACAGGGGATGAGCAGTTCTTC.